Presented here are 29 T cell receptor beta chains from one specimen sequenced in a study of shared clonotypes between healthy human individuals. TCRdb keeps only in-frame clones here, not all; method: immunoSEQ multiplex PCR. The table records 2 million to 2.5 million clones, around 96% of them present only once. CD8 cells classed as naive were CD45RO-negative and positively selected for CCR7, excluding terminally differentiated effector memory CD45RA+ cells. Sequenced sample: naive CD8+ T cells sorted from blood. These receptors all come from a young man in good health.

The chain has TRBV27 and TRBJ2-7; no clear D gene. The V end was cut by 6 bases, the J end by 5 bases, with 14 bases between. Germline V CDR1 and CDR2: MNHEY, SMNVEV (reference sequence). The CDR3 has 13 residues. Written as DNA, the CDR3 is TGTGCCAGCAGCCATTACCCGGACGACGAGCAGTACTTC. Translated, it gives CASSHYPDDEQYF.

The V gene is TRBV13, the J gene TRBJ1-1; the match to TRBD1 covers 9 bases. The CDR3 has 19 amino acids. Per germline, CDR1 PRHDT and CDR2 FYEKMQ (reference sequence). Trimming at V came to 2 bases and at J to 1 base, leaving 14 bases not matched to a gene. CDR3 sequence reads: CASSLPIPRQGEENTEAFF. The DNA for the CDR3 is TGTGCCAGCAGCTTACCTATTCCAAGACAGGGGGAGGAGAACACTGAAGCTTTCTTT. The full variable domain, completed using reference TRBV13 and TRBJ1-1, is AAGVIQSPRHLIKEKRETATLKCYPIPRHDTVYWYQQGPGQDPQFLISFYEKMQSDKGSIPDRFSAQQFSDYHSELNMSSLELGDSALYFCASSLPIPRQGEENTEAFFGQGTRLTVV.

The gene calls are TRBV2 and TRBJ1-4, with TRBD1 as a possible D gene (6 bases). Trimming removed 7 bases from V and 0 bases from J, with 12 bases in between. Germline assignment: CDR1 SNHLY and CDR2 FYNNEI. The CDR3 totals 15 residues. The chain's CDR3 is CASNSDSPTNEKLFF. DNA of the CDR3: TGTGCCAGCAACTCGGACAGCCCAACTAATGAAAAACTGTTTTTT.

This chain links TRBV15 with TRBJ2-7; D remains unclear. With 6 bases removed from V and 2 bases from J, the gap between germline ends came to 17 bases. CDR1 is LNHNV, CDR2 YYDKDF, per germline (reference sequence). CDR3 length: 15 amino acids. The CDR3 DNA sequence: TGTGCCACCAGAGAGGATCGGGCAGCCCCCTACGAGCAGTACTTC. As protein: CATREDRAAPYEQYF.

The J gene is TRBJ2-5, the V gene TRBV10-2, with 9 bases fitting TRBD2. The CDR3 is 17 residues long. Germline V gene data show CDR1 as WSHSY and CDR2 as SAAADI. Trimming removed 2 bases from V and 1 base from J; junction bases left unmatched: 8. The CDR3 loop reads CASSEPRGLALQETQYF. The CDR3 nucleotides are TGCGCCAGCAGTGAGCCCAGGGGACTAGCCCTCCAAGAGACCCAGTACTTC.

The V and J genes are TRBV29-1 and TRBJ1-4; D is undetermined. The V gene's germline CDR1 is SQVTM and CDR2 ANQGSEA. This CDR3 spans 15 amino acids. Trimming stripped 2 bases from V and 1 base from J, with 11 bases between. DNA of the CDR3: TGCAGCGTTGAACTAAAGGCCGGAACTAATGAAAAACTGTTTTTT. Translating it yields CSVELKAGTNEKLFF.

The chain combines TRBV6-6 with TRBJ2-7; tentatively, D is TRBD1 (6 bases). In germline, CDR1 is MNHNY, CDR2 SVGAGI (reference sequence). The CDR3 length is 12 residues. Trimming pared 9 bases from V and 4 bases from J, leaving 13 bases between. The CDR3 bases are TGTGCCAGTACACAGGGAATTTACGAGCAGTACTTC. Translating gives CASTQGIYEQYF.

The gene calls are TRBV2 and TRBJ2-3; D perhaps matches TRBD2 (6 bases). Germline V gene data show CDR1 as SNHLY and CDR2 as FYNNEI. This CDR3 comprises 15 residues. V dropped 3 bases and J dropped 2 bases, with 12 bases sitting between them. The chain's CDR3 is CASSEQAGVTDTQYF. Here the CDR3 DNA reads TGTGCCAGCAGTGAGCAAGCGGGCGTCACAGATACGCAGTATTTT.

This chain connects TRBV27 to TRBJ2-4; D ambiguous. This CDR3 has 16 residues. V gave up 4 bases and J gave up 1 base, with 14 bases separating them. Germline CDR1 is MNHEY and CDR2 is SMNVEV (reference sequence). CDR3 sequence reads: CASSSIRVMAKNIQYF. CDR3 in DNA: TGTGCCAGCAGTTCAATAAGAGTGATGGCCAAAAACATTCAGTACTTC.

This chain links TRBV29-1 with TRBJ1-4; 8 nucleotides agree with TRBD1. Germline lookup yields CDR1 SQVTM and CDR2 ANQGSEA. Losses at the gene ends were 3 bases for V and 0 bases for J; bases not matched to a gene: 9. The CDR3 length is 17 residues. CDR3 amino acids: CSVDSGQGVTTNEKLFF. The CDR3 DNA sequence: TGCAGCGTTGATTCTGGACAGGGCGTTACAACTAATGAAAAACTGTTTTTT.

The chain is built from TRBV29-1 and TRBJ1-2; D not resolved. Germline CDR1 reads SQVTM; CDR2 reads ANQGSEA. This CDR3 is 10 amino acids long. Trimming stripped 4 bases from V and 8 bases from J, with 8 bases between. The DNA of the CDR3 is TGCAGCGTTGCAGCGGGGGGCTACACCTTC. Residues: CSVAAGGYTF.

The rearrangement uses TRBV2 and TRBJ2-3, with a tentative D call TRBD2 (6 bases). CDR3 length equals 17 residues. Germline CDR1 and CDR2: SNHLY and FYNNEI. The V and J ends lost 10 bases and 0 bases respectively, with 23 bases between them. The CDR3 reads CAIFSGSIGSSTDTQYF. For the CDR3, the DNA is TGTGCCATTTTCTCCGGCTCAATCGGGAGTAGCACAGATACGCAGTATTTT.

This rearrangement joins TRBV27 to TRBJ2-7, with 9 bases fitting TRBD2. Germline loops: CDR1 MNHEY, CDR2 SMNVEV (reference sequence). V was clipped by 6 bases and J by 4 bases; unmatched bases: 10. The CDR3 has 15 amino acids. DNA of the CDR3: TGTGCCAGCAGCCCAGGGGGTAGCGGGAGATACGAGCAGTACTTC. Amino acids: CASSPGGSGRYEQYF.

The genes are TRBV2 and TRBJ2-3; a possible D gene is TRBD2 (5 bases). The CDR3 is made up of 15 amino acids. Germline loops: CDR1 SNHLY, CDR2 FYNNEI. V lost 8 bases and J lost 2, with 17 bases in between. CDR3 in amino acids: CASRGETPSTDTQYF. The CDR3 coding sequence is TGTGCCAGCCGGGGAGAAACACCTTCCACAGATACGCAGTATTTT.

The chain employs TRBV30 and TRBJ1-3; no firm D call. This CDR3 is built from 15 residues. In germline, CDR1 is GTSNPN, CDR2 SVGIG (reference sequence). V was trimmed by 0 bases and J by 2 bases, leaving 11 bases between them. CDR3 sequence: CAWSVTSNTGNTIYF. The CDR3 DNA follows: TGTGCCTGGAGTGTAACGAGCAATACTGGAAACACCATATATTTT.

This chain joins TRBV14 and TRBJ2-5; D may be TRBD2 (6 bases). The germline CDR1 and CDR2 sequences are SGHDN and FVKESK. Trimming stripped 4 bases from V and 5 bases from J, with 14 bases between. The CDR3 sequence is 14 residues long. CDR3 DNA sequence: TGTGCCAGCAGCCCAGGCTACGGGGGTGAGACCCAGTACTTC. It translates to CASSPGYGGETQYF. Together with reference TRBV14 and TRBJ2-5, the CDR3 gives the full variable domain: EAGVTQFPSHSVIEKGQTVTLRCDPISGHDNLYWYRRVMGKEIKFLLHFVKESKQDESGMPNNRFLAERTGGTYSTLKVQPAELEDSGVYFCASSPGYGGETQYFGPGTRLLVL.

The chain carries TRBV7-9 and TRBJ2-7; the match to TRBD1 covers 8 bases. The CDR3 has 15 residues. With 5 bases clipped from V and 4 bases from J, the junction kept 10 bases outside the gene matches. In germline, CDR1 is SEHNR, CDR2 FQNEAQ (reference sequence). The CDR3 DNA reads TGTGCCAGCAGCCCCCCGACAGGGGCCGGGTACGAGCAGTACTTC. It codes for CASSPPTGAGYEQYF.

On this clone itself: Other DNA sequences within the sample encode an identical CDR3. The CDR3 sequence is CASSLTGSNQPQHF. The CDR3 DNA follows: TGTGCCAGCAGTTTAACGGGGAGCAATCAGCCCCAGCATTTT. The chain employs TRBV27 and TRBJ1-5; D uncertain. There are 14 residues in the CDR3. CDR1 and CDR2 from the germline V gene are MNHEY and SMNVEV (reference sequence). Trimming removed 2 bases from V and 1 base from J, with 6 bases in between.

This rearrangement joins TRBV6-5 to TRBJ2-6; D is ambiguous. V was clipped by 0 bases and J by 6 bases, with 9 bases between them. The CDR3 totals 15 residues. Germline CDR1 is MNHEY and CDR2 is SVGAGI. CDR3 amino acids: CASSYSGNPANVLTF. The CDR3 DNA is TGTGCCAGCAGTTACTCGGGGAATCCGGCCAACGTCCTGACTTTC.

The CDR3 DNA sequence: TGTGCCAGCAGTCCGACAGGGGCAACCTACGAGCAGTACTTC. It encodes CASSPTGATYEQYF. The genes are TRBV28 and TRBJ2-7, with 8 bases lining up with TRBD1. This CDR3 has 14 residues. Germline trimming cut 5 bases from V and 2 bases from J; bases unmatched to any gene: 5. CDR1 is MDHEN and CDR2 is SYDVKM in the germline V gene.

The chain recombines TRBV6-1 with TRBJ1-2; the D is unclear. The germline V and J ends were trimmed by 0 bases and 4 bases, with 12 bases remaining between them. CDR3 length: 15 amino acids. The germline V gene encodes CDR1 MNHNS and CDR2 SASEGT. Here the CDR3 reads CASSEAEGSSYGYTF. As DNA, the CDR3 is TGTGCCAGCAGTGAAGCGGAGGGAAGCAGCTATGGCTACACCTTC.

This chain links TRBV19 with TRBJ1-1, with D unclear. The length of the CDR3 is 13 residues. Trimming removed 2 bases from V and 5 bases from J, with 9 bases in between. CDR1 LNHDA and CDR2 SQIVND come from the germline V gene (reference sequence). CDR3: CASSINPTTEAFF. CDR3 DNA: TGTGCCAGTAGTATAAATCCCACGACTGAAGCTTTCTTT.

V and J are TRBV4-3 and TRBJ2-3; a weak D match, TRBD2 (5 bases). CDR1 and CDR2 (germline): LGHNA, YSLEER. The CDR3 runs to 18 residues. Trimming removed 0 bases from V and 2 bases from J, with 18 bases in between. CDR3 nucleotides: TGCGCCAGCAGCCAAGATGTTCTTGGCGGAGGATTCACAGATACGCAGTATTTT. Its protein product is CASSQDVLGGGFTDTQYF.

A single count supports this clone. The V and J genes are TRBV11-2 and TRBJ2-7; TRBD2 aligns across 7 bases. Trimming removed 6 bases from V and 4 bases from J; junction bases left unmatched: 9. The CDR3 contains 14 residues. CDR1 is SGHAT and CDR2 is FQNNGV in the germline V gene. In nucleotides, the CDR3 is TGTGCCAGCAGTTCAACGGGACTACAGTACGAGCAGTACTTC. Amino acids: CASSSTGLQYEQYF.

Here the CDR3 reads CASSLDGYGYTF. The CDR3 DNA sequence: TGTGCCAGCAGTTTAGACGGCTATGGCTACACCTTC. The rearrangement links TRBV28 to TRBJ1-2; D gene unclear. V shed 2 bases and J shed 4 bases, with 5 bases lying between them. CDR1 and CDR2 from the germline V gene are MDHEN and SYDVKM. The CDR3 is made up of 12 amino acids.

The chain carries TRBV19 and TRBJ2-7; tentatively, D is TRBD2 (6 bases). V gave up 3 bases and J gave up 2 bases, with 17 bases separating them. The CDR3 sequence is 16 residues long. CDR1 is LNHDA, CDR2 SQIVND, per germline (reference sequence). The CDR3 nucleotides are TGTGCCAGTAGTATTTCCGTCTCGGGAGACCCCTACGAGCAGTACTTC. Translating gives CASSISVSGDPYEQYF.

The chain combines TRBV13 with TRBJ2-7, with a weak D call TRBD2 (6 bases). The CDR3 contains 13 residues. Per germline, CDR1 PRHDT and CDR2 FYEKMQ (reference sequence). V shed 5 bases and J shed 6 bases, with 14 bases lying between them. CDR3 DNA: TGTGCCAGCAGCCAGACTAGTTCTCGCGAGCAGTACTTC. Protein: CASSQTSSREQYF.

The chain links TRBV5-1 to TRBJ2-7; 10 nucleotides align to TRBD2. Looked up from germline, CDR1 is SGHRS and CDR2 is YFSETQ. V lost 3 bases, J lost 3 bases, and 9 bases stayed unmatched. The CDR3 has 16 amino acids. CDR3 DNA: TGCGCCAGCAGCTCAAGCGGGGGGGCCGATATCTACGAGCAGTACTTC. This encodes CASSSSGGADIYEQYF.

The rearrangement uses TRBV29-1 and TRBJ2-5, with TRBD1 matching 9 bases. The germline V gene encodes CDR1 SQVTM and CDR2 ANQGSEA. V was clipped by 4 bases and J by 5 bases; unmatched bases: 14. This CDR3 contains 16 residues. The CDR3 DNA reads as TGCAGCGTTGTTCTTAGAGGACAGGGGATTGGGGAGACCCAGTACTTC. This codes for CSVVLRGQGIGETQYF.